This entry lists 32 T cell receptor beta chains sequenced from one sample in a study of blood T cell repertoires in COVID-19. Sequencing used immunoSEQ multiplex PCR; TCRdb keeps in-frame clones, though not all of them. The table shows approximately 350,000 clones, with 87% occurring only once. Sequencing was done on a sample of peripheral blood. The receptors were gathered from a woman between 45 and 60 years old with COVID-19, enrolled during active disease.

The V gene is TRBV5-6, the J gene TRBJ1-2; D possibly corresponds to TRBD1 (5 bases). Germline lookup yields CDR1 SGHDT and CDR2 YYEEEE. Trimming stripped 0 bases from V and 14 bases from J, with 17 bases between. CDR3 length: 13 amino acids. CDR3 coding DNA: TGTGCCAGCAGCTTGGGGCAGGGTTGGCTTTGGACCTTC. Its protein is CASSLGQGWLWTF.

The CDR3 loop reads CASSQVGGRRGYTF. The CDR3 DNA reads as TGCGCCAGCAGCCAAGTCGGGGGGCGACGAGGCTACACCTTC. The chain recombines TRBV4-1 with TRBJ1-2; D possibly corresponds to TRBD1 (6 bases). V shed 1 base and J shed 8 bases, with 14 bases lying between them. From germline, CDR1 is MGHRA and CDR2 YSYEKL. The length of the CDR3 is 14 residues.

This clone was observed a handful of times. This chain joins TRBV6-4 and TRBJ1-5, with D maybe TRBD1 (5 bases). Germline V CDR1 and CDR2: MRHNA, SNTAGT. This CDR3 has 13 residues. The V and J ends lost 3 bases and 10 bases respectively, with 13 bases between them. CDR3 region: CASSEGQGQPQHF. As DNA, the CDR3 is TGTGCCAGCAGTGAGGGGCAAGGTCAACCCCAGCATTTT.

This chain joins TRBV3-1 (or the pseudogene TRBV3-2) and TRBJ2-3; D perhaps matches TRBD2 (6 bases). This CDR3 spans 18 amino acids. Germline lookup yields CDR1 LGHDT and CDR2 YNNKEL (reference sequence). V was cut by 2 bases and J by 0 bases, with 18 bases left in between. This chain's CDR3 is CASSQWGASASSTDTQYF. The CDR3 region has the DNA TGTGCCAGCAGCCAATGGGGTGCTAGCGCCTCGAGCACAGATACGCAGTATTTT.

This chain uses TRBV18 with TRBJ1-2, with 7 positions matching TRBD1. The CDR3 sequence is 14 residues long. Per germline, CDR1 KGHSH and CDR2 LQKENI. Losses at the gene ends were 0 bases for V and 2 bases for J; bases not matched to a gene: 0. CDR3 residues: CASSPPGGNYGYTF. CDR3 bases: TGTGCCAGCTCACCACCAGGGGGCAACTATGGCTACACCTTC. The full variable domain, with the rest looked up from reference TRBV18 and TRBJ1-2, is NAGVMQNPRHLVRRRGQEARLRCSPMKGHSHVYWYRQLPEEGLKFMVYLQKENIIDESGMPKERFSAEFPKEGPSILRIQQVVRGDSAAYFCASSPPGGNYGYTFGSGTRLTVV.

J is TRBJ2-3 and V is TRBV24-1; maybe TRBD2 (6 bases). V was pared by 4 bases and J by 2 bases, with 21 bases between. Looked up from germline, CDR1 is KGHDR and CDR2 is SFDVKD. The CDR3 spans 18 residues. CDR3 region: CATSEDKTGTDPTDTQYF. CDR3 bases: TGTGCCACCAGTGAGGATAAAACCGGGACTGATCCCACAGATACGCAGTATTTT.

The rearrangement links TRBV29-1 to TRBJ1-2; maybe TRBD1 (5 bases). Germline V gene sequence: CDR1 SQVTM, CDR2 ANQGSEA. The CDR3 runs 12 residues. The V end was cut by 4 bases, the J end by 3 bases, with 9 bases between. The CDR3 spells CSVADTHYGYTF. CDR3 nucleotide sequence: TGCAGCGTTGCGGACACACACTATGGCTACACCTTC.

This rearrangement joins TRBV7-9 to TRBJ2-5, with D possibly TRBD2 on 6 matching bases. From germline, CDR1 is SEHNR and CDR2 FQNEAQ (reference sequence). V was clipped by 0 bases and J by 5 bases, with 13 bases between them. CDR3 length equals 15 residues. CDR3 nucleotides: TGTGCCAGCAGCTTAGCGACGGGAGTAGGTGAGACCCAGTACTTC. Translation gives CASSLATGVGETQYF.

The gene calls are TRBV5-4 and TRBJ1-2; TRBD1 matches 7 bases. In germline, CDR1 is SGHNT, CDR2 YYREEE (reference sequence). The CDR3 has 14 amino acids. J lost 8 bases, V lost 2 bases, and 9 bases had no gene match. CDR3 in DNA: TGTGCCAGCAGCTTCTTACGGACAGGTCAAGGCTACACCTTC. Residues: CASSFLRTGQGYTF.

The rearrangement links TRBV6-1 to TRBJ2-3, with 7 bases lining up with TRBD2. From germline, CDR1 is MNHNS and CDR2 SASEGT. V lost 1 base and J lost 14; bases outside the gene matches: 24. The CDR3 runs 18 residues. CDR3: CASSEGSGGETSSRSPYF. As DNA, the CDR3 is TGTGCCAGCAGTGAAGGGTCGGGGGGAGAGACTAGCTCTCGTTCTCCGTATTTT.

This sequence joins TRBV7-9 and TRBJ2-7; D perhaps matches TRBD2 (6 bases). This CDR3 has 12 residues. The germline V and J ends were trimmed by 2 bases and 7 bases, with 9 bases remaining between them. From germline, CDR1 is SEHNR and CDR2 FQNEAQ (reference sequence). DNA of the CDR3: TGTGCCAGCAGCTTACTAGGAGGGGAGCAGTACTTC. Its translation: CASSLLGGEQYF.

V gene TRBV27 combines with J gene TRBJ2-2; 9 nucleotides agree with TRBD2. J gave up 8 bases and V 5 bases, and 12 bases lay outside the gene matches. The CDR3 has 16 amino acids. Germline V gives CDR1 MNHEY, CDR2 SMNVEV (reference sequence). The CDR3 region has the DNA TGTGCCAGCAGTCCTCTCCAAGCGGGAGGAACAGGGGAGCTGTTTTTT. Translation: CASSPLQAGGTGELFF.

This clone appeared once. The chain carries TRBV9 and TRBJ2-5; possible D gene TRBD1, 5 bases. V was clipped by 3 bases and J by 2 bases, with 14 bases between them. In germline, CDR1 is SGDLS, CDR2 YYNGEE. The CDR3 consists of 15 residues. The CDR3 is CASSAPTGGQETQYF. The CDR3 nucleotides are TGTGCCAGCAGCGCACCAACAGGTGGTCAAGAGACCCAGTACTTC.

CDR3 sequence: CASSQSGKDEQFF. CDR3 sequence (DNA): TGTGCCAGCAGCCAAAGCGGGAAGGATGAGCAGTTCTTC. The chain is built from TRBV3-1 (or the pseudogene TRBV3-2) and TRBJ2-1; 7 nucleotides align to TRBD2. With 2 bases clipped from V and 8 bases from J, the junction kept 3 bases outside the gene matches. This CDR3 is 13 amino acids long. Germline V gene lookup returns CDR1 LGHDT and CDR2 YNNKEL (reference sequence).

The chain couples TRBV5-4 to TRBJ2-5, with TRBD2 matching 7 bases. V was clipped by 0 bases and J by 4 bases; unmatched bases: 0. The length of the CDR3 is 13 residues. Germline values: CDR1 SGHNT, CDR2 YYREEE (reference sequence). CDR3 sequence: CASSLGGRETQYF. CDR3 nucleotide sequence: TGTGCCAGCAGCTTGGGCGGGAGAGAGACCCAGTACTTC.

This clone has only a few counts. The chain has TRBV3-1 (or the pseudogene TRBV3-2) and TRBJ1-1; 9 bases are a match to TRBD1. Per the germline V gene, CDR1 is LGHDT and CDR2 is YNNKEL (reference sequence). The V gene end was trimmed by 5 bases and the J gene end by 4 bases; junction bases not matched to a gene: 11. The CDR3 extends over 16 amino acids. The DNA for the CDR3 is TGTGCCAGCAGCTCACAGTACAGGGGGCTTGGCACTGAAGCTTTCTTT. Translated, it gives CASSSQYRGLGTEAFF.

The J gene is TRBJ2-5, the V gene TRBV5-4, with D possibly being TRBD2 (6 bases). Per germline, CDR1 SGHNT and CDR2 YYREEE (reference sequence). Trimming removed 2 bases from V and 1 base from J, with 9 bases in between. This CDR3 has 14 residues. The CDR3: CASSLAGIQETQYF. The CDR3 DNA follows: TGTGCCAGCAGCTTAGCGGGTATCCAAGAGACCCAGTACTTC.

The chain combines TRBV12-3 or TRBV12-4 with TRBJ1-2; D uncertain. Trimming took off 2 bases at V and 4 bases at J, with 8 bases between the two ends. The CDR3 runs to 13 residues. Here the CDR3 reads CASSLTGVYGYTF. The DNA of the CDR3 is TGTGCCAGCAGTTTAACGGGAGTCTATGGCTACACCTTC.

The chain is built from TRBV29-1 and TRBJ1-5, with D possibly being TRBD1 (6 bases). Germline CDR1 is SQVTM and CDR2 is ANQGSEA. The CDR3 covers 15 residues. V shed 4 bases and J shed 7 bases, with 20 bases lying between them. This chain's CDR3 is CSVASSTGIGQPQHF. CDR3 nucleotides: TGCAGCGTTGCGTCCTCTACAGGGATCGGACAGCCCCAGCATTTT.

The chain uses TRBV19 and TRBJ2-7; TRBD1 might be the D (6 bases). The CDR3 covers 15 residues. CDR1 and CDR2 from the germline V gene are LNHDA and SQIVND (reference sequence). The V end lost 4 bases, the J end lost 4 bases, and 17 bases lay between the germline ends. The DNA of the CDR3 is TGTGCCAGTAGTAAACAGACAGGCTACCTATACGAGCAGTACTTC. This sequence encodes CASSKQTGYLYEQYF.

The DNA of the CDR3 is TGCGCCAGCAGGGAACACCGGGTCAACACTGAAGCTTTCTTT. Translation gives CASREHRVNTEAFF. The V gene is TRBV10-1, the J gene TRBJ1-1; D is unresolved. This CDR3 spans 14 amino acids. Trimming left V 6 bases short and J 2 bases short, with 13 bases between. Germline CDR1 WNHNN, CDR2 SYGVQD (reference sequence).

J is TRBJ1-6 and V is TRBV15; tentatively, D is TRBD1 (6 bases). Germline V gives CDR1 LNHNV, CDR2 YYDKDF (reference sequence). The length of the CDR3 is 16 residues. Between the trimmed V and J ends, which lost 3 bases and 6 bases, there was a span of 15 bases. CDR3 amino acids: CATSSFPGGTNSPLHF. In DNA, the CDR3 is TGTGCCACCAGCAGTTTCCCGGGGGGCACTAATTCACCCCTCCACTTT.

The CDR3 is CASSGGQLGQPQHF. The CDR3 DNA reads as TGTGCCAGTAGTGGGGGACAGCTCGGGCAGCCCCAGCATTTT. J is TRBJ1-5 and V is TRBV19; 7 nucleotides match TRBD1. This CDR3 region has 14 residues. Germline values: CDR1 LNHDA, CDR2 SQIVND (reference sequence). After removal of 5 bases from V and 7 bases from J, the junction contained 8 bases not matched to a gene.

This chain joins TRBV6-5 and TRBJ2-3; 11 nucleotides agree with TRBD2. This CDR3 comprises 15 residues. V shed 5 bases, J shed 1 base, and the junction held 2 bases outside the gene matches. Looked up from germline, CDR1 is MNHEY and CDR2 is SVGAGI. CDR3 in amino acids: CASSLAGGGTDTQYF. CDR3 in DNA: TGTGCCAGCAGTCTAGCGGGAGGTGGCACAGATACGCAGTATTTT.

The chain is built from TRBV4-1 and TRBJ2-7, with 9 bases matching TRBD2. This CDR3 is 15 amino acids long. V gave up 4 bases and J gave up 4 bases; unmatched junction bases: 8. Germline CDR1 is MGHRA and CDR2 is YSYEKL. The CDR3 region has the DNA TGCGCCAGCAGCCGAGCGGGAGGCCTTATGTACGAGCAGTACTTC. Protein product: CASSRAGGLMYEQYF.

This clone was counted between two and nine times. CDR3 amino acids: CASSGTGITDTQYF. DNA of the CDR3: TGTGCCAGCAGTGGGACAGGGATAACAGATACGCAGTATTTT. The chain couples TRBV4-2 to TRBJ2-3; 9 positions agree with TRBD1. After removal of 6 bases from V and 3 bases from J, the junction contained 4 bases not matched to a gene. Looked up from germline, CDR1 is LGHNA and CDR2 is YNFKEQ. The CDR3 contains 14 residues.

The chain recombines TRBV4-1 with TRBJ2-1; 12 bases match TRBD2. Per germline, CDR1 MGHRA and CDR2 YSYEKL. The CDR3 spans 17 residues. The junction had 13 bases not matched to a gene; V was cut back by 3 bases and J by 10 bases. The CDR3 coding sequence is TGCGCCAGCAGCCAGACCACCGGGACTAGCGGGCTCTTCGAGCAGTTCTTC. It specifies CASSQTTGTSGLFEQFF.

V usage is TRBV11-2 and J usage is TRBJ1-2; 7 nucleotides line up with TRBD1. Losses at the gene ends were 5 bases for V and 4 bases for J; bases not matched to a gene: 10. The length of the CDR3 is 15 residues. Germline CDR1 and CDR2: SGHAT and FQNNGV. Here the CDR3 DNA reads TGTGCCAGCAGCCCAGGGGGATCGGCTTTCTATGGCTACACCTTC. Amino acids: CASSPGGSAFYGYTF. The entire variable domain, with the rest obtained from reference TRBV11-2 and TRBJ1-2, is as follows: EAGVAQSPRYKIIEKRQSVAFWCNPISGHATLYWYQQILGQGPKLLIQFQNNGVVDDSQLPKDRFSAERLKGVDSTLKIQPAKLEDSAVYLCASSPGGSAFYGYTFGSGTRLTVV.

This chain uses TRBV30 with TRBJ1-5; D is possibly TRBD1 (6 bases). This CDR3 comprises 15 residues. Trimming stripped 0 bases from V and 2 bases from J, with 11 bases between. Germline loops: CDR1 GTSNPN, CDR2 SVGIG (reference sequence). The CDR3 protein is CAWSVGGLGNQPQHF. The CDR3 DNA reads as TGTGCCTGGAGTGTAGGGGGTCTCGGCAATCAGCCCCAGCATTTT.

The chain uses TRBV6-2 or TRBV6-3 and TRBJ1-2; TRBD1 matches 9 bases. Per germline, CDR1 MNHEY and CDR2 SVGEGT. V trimming: 5 bases; J trimming: 6 bases; junction bases outside the gene matches: 4. There are 13 residues in the CDR3. In nucleotides, the CDR3 is TGTGCCAGCAGTGACAGGACAGGGGATGGCTACACCTTC. This gives the protein CASSDRTGDGYTF.

The chain employs TRBV18 and TRBJ2-1; TRBD2 is a possible D gene (6 bases). The germline V gene encodes CDR1 KGHSH and CDR2 LQKENI. There are 16 residues in the CDR3. Trimming removed 2 bases at V and 9 bases at J, with 20 bases between. CDR3 nucleotide sequence: TGTGCCAGCTCACCAATTCGAGGACGGGAGTTTGGTGAGCAGTTCTTC. Translated: CASSPIRGREFGEQFF.

The chain links TRBV19 to TRBJ1-1, with TRBD1 matching over 8 bases. The CDR3 covers 14 residues. With 5 bases clipped from V and 11 bases from J, the junction kept 13 bases outside the gene matches. Per the germline V gene, CDR1 is LNHDA and CDR2 is SQIVND (reference sequence). CDR3 amino acids: CASSARTGSGGAFF. Written as DNA, the CDR3 is TGTGCCAGTAGTGCGCGGACAGGGTCCGGCGGTGCTTTCTTT.